This T cell receptor (beta chain) was obtained from a study of a mutant IDH1 vaccine in newly diagnosed glioma. Overall study context: In some groups vaccination began 4-6 weeks post-radiotherapy; others received it with temozolomide. Earlier therapy was either radiotherapy, temozolomide, or both, and most got both.

To note about this clone: Its target is unknown.

Measured with immunoSEQ multiplex PCR; TCRdb has only the in-frame clones, and not every one. The top ten clones hold around 0.73% of a sample with around 94,000 clones, roughly 91% of them seen once. CDR3 length equals 15 residues. V was pared by 1 base and J by 5 bases, with 5 bases of the junction left unmatched. Germline CDR1 is SGHVS and CDR2 is FNYEAQ. Study outcomes and limitations: Apparently, pseudoprogression bore no relation to changes among the top peripheral T cell clonotypes. Patients showed vaccine-induced immune responses at a rate of 80% to 95%.

The time point denotes: week 47, end of study. A single vaccine dose contained 300 ug of mutant IDH1 20-mer peptide, and topical imiquimod was used with it. The TCR originated in a woman between 50 and 59 years old with glioma. Sequenced here: PBMCs, sampled from a glioma patient whose treatment included an IDH1 peptide vaccine. The rearrangement uses TRBV7-6 and TRBJ1-5, with 7 bases fitting TRBD1. The CDR3, as DNA: TGTGCCAGCAGCTTAGAAGCAGGGGGGGATCAGCCCCAGCATTTT. Translation gives CASSLEAGGDQPQHF. The full variable domain, in which reference TRBV7-6 and TRBJ1-5 provide the parts outside the CDR3, is GAGVSQSPRYKVTKRGQDVALRCDPISGHVSLYWYRQALGQGPEFLTYFNYEAQQDKSGLPNDRFSAERPEGSISTLTIQRTEQRDSAMYRCASSLEAGGDQPQHFGDGTRLSIL.